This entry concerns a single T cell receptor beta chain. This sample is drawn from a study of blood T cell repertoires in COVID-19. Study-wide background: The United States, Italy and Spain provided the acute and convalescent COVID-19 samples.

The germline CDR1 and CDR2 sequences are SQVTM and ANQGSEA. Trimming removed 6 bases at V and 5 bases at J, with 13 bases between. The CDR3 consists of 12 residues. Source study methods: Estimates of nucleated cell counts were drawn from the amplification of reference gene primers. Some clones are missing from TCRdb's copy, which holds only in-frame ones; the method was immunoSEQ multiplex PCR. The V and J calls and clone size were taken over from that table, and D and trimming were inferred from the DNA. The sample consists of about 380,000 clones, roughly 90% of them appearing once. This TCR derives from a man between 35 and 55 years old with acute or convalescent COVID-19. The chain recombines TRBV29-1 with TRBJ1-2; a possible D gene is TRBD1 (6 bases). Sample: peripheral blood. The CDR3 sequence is CSVEDSPYGYTF. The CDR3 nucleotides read TGCAGCGTGGAGGACAGCCCTTATGGCTACACCTTC.